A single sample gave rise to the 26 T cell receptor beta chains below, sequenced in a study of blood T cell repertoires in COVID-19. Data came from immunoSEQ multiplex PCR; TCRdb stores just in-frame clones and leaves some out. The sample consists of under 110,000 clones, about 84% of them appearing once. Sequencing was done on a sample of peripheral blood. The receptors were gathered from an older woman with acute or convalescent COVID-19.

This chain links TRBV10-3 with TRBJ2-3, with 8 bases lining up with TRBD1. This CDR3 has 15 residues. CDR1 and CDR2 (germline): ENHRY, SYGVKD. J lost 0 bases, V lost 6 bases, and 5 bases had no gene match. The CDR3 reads CAIREGQESTDTQYF. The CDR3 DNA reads TGTGCCATCAGAGAGGGACAGGAGAGCACAGATACGCAGTATTTT.

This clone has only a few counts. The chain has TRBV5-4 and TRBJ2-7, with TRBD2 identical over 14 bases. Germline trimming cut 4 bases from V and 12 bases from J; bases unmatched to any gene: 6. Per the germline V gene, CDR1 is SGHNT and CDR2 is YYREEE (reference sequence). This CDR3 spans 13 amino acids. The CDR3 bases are TGTGCCAGCAGCGTGACTAGCGGGAGGGCTCTGTACTTC. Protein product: CASSVTSGRALYF.

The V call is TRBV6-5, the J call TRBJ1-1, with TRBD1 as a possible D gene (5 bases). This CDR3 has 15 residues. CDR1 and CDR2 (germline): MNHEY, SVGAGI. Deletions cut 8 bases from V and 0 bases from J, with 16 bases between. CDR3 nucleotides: TGTGCCAGCTACAAACGGGGGAGGATGAACACTGAAGCTTTCTTT. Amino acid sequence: CASYKRGRMNTEAFF.

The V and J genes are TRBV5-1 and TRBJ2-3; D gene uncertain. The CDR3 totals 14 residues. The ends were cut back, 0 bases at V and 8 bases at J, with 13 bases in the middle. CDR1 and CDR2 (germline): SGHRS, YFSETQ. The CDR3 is CASSLGGDGSTQYF. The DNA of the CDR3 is TGCGCCAGCAGCTTGGGAGGAGACGGTAGTACGCAGTATTTT.

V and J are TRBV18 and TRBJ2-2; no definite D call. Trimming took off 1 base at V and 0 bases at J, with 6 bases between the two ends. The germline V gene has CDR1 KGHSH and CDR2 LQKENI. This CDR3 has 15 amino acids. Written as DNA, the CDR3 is TGTGCCAGCTCACCACAACTACCGAACACCGGGGAGCTGTTTTTT. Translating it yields CASSPQLPNTGELFF.

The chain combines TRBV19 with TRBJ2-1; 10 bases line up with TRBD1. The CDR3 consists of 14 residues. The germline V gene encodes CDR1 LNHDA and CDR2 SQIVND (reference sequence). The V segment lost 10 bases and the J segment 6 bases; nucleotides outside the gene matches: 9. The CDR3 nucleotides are TGTGCCACCCACGGACAGGGGGGGCTCAATGAGCAGTTCTTC. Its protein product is CATHGQGGLNEQFF.

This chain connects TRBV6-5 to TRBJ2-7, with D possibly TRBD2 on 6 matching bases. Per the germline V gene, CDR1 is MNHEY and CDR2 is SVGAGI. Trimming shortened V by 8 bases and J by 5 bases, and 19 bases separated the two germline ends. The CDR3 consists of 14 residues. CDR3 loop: CASRRGFSINEQYF. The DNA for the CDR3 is TGTGCCAGCCGGAGGGGATTTAGTATTAACGAGCAGTACTTC.

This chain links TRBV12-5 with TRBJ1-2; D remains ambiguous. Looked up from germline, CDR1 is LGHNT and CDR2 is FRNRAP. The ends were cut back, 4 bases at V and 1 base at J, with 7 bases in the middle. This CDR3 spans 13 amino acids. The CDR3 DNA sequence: TGTGCTAGTGGTTCAACTGTTAACTATGGCTACACCTTC. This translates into CASGSTVNYGYTF. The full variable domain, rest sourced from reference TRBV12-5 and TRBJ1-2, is DARVTQTPRHKVTEMGQEVTMRCQPILGHNTVFWYRQTMMQGLELLAYFRNRAPLDDSGMPKDRFSAEMPDATLATLKIQPSEPRDSAVYFCASGSTVNYGYTFGSGTRLTVV.

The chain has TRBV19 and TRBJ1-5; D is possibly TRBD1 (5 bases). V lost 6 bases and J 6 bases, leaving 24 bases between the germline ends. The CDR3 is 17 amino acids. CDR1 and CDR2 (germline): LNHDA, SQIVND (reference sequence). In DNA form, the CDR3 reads TGTGCCAGTAGAGACCGCGGCGGGACCGCGGGAGGTCAGCCCCAGCATTTT. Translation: CASRDRGGTAGGQPQHF.

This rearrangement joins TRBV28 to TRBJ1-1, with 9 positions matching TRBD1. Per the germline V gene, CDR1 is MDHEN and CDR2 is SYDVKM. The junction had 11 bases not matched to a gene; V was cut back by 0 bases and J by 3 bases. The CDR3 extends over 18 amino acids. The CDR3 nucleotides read TGTGCCAGCAGTTTATGGGAAGGGACAGGGCCCGGGGACACTGAAGCTTTCTTT. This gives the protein CASSLWEGTGPGDTEAFF.

The CDR3 is CASKLAGGSYNEQFF. CDR3 bases: TGTGCCAGCAAATTAGCGGGAGGGTCCTACAATGAGCAGTTCTTC. The rearrangement uses TRBV27 and TRBJ2-1, with 11 bases fitting TRBD2. The V and J ends lost 7 bases and 1 base, in that order; junction bases with no gene match: 3. This CDR3 has 15 residues. The V gene's germline CDR1 is MNHEY and CDR2 SMNVEV (reference sequence).

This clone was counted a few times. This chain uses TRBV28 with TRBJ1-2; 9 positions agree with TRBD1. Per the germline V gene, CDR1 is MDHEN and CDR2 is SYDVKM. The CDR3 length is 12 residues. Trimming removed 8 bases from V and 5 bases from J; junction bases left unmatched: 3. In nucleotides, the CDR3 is TGTGCCAGCTCGGACAGGGGTTATGGCTACACCTTC. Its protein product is CASSDRGYGYTF.

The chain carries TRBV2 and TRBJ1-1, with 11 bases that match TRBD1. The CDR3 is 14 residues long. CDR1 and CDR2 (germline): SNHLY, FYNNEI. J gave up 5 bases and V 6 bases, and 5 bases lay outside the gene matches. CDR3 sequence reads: CASRRDRGGTEAFF. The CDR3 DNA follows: TGTGCCAGCAGAAGGGACAGGGGGGGAACTGAAGCTTTCTTT.

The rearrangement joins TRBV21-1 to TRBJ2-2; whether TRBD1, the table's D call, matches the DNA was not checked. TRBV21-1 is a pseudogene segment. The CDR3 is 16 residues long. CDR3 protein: CASSPPDRWSTGELFF. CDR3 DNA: TGTGCCAGCAGCCCACCGGACAGGTGGAGCACCGGGGAGCTGTTTTTT.

The CDR3 loop is CAISAGETEAFF. The CDR3 DNA reads as TGTGCCATCAGCGCAGGGGAAACTGAAGCTTTCTTT. The V gene is TRBV10-3, the J gene TRBJ1-1; a weak D match, TRBD1 (6 bases). Germline lookup yields CDR1 ENHRY and CDR2 SYGVKD. There are 12 residues in the CDR3. Trimming took off 6 bases at V and 5 bases at J, with 10 bases between the two ends.

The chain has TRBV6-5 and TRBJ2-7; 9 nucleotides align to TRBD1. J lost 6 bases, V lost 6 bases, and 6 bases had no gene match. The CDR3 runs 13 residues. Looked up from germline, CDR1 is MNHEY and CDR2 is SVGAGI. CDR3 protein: CASRDRGRAEQYF. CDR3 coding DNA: TGTGCCAGCAGGGACAGGGGAAGGGCCGAGCAGTACTTC.

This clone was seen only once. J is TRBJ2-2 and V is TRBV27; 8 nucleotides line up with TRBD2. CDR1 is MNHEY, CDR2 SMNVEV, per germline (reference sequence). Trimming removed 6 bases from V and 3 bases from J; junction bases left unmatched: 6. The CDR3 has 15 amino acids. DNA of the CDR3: TGTGCCAGCAGATTCTCGGGAGGGGACACCGGGGAGCTGTTTTTT. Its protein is CASRFSGGDTGELFF.

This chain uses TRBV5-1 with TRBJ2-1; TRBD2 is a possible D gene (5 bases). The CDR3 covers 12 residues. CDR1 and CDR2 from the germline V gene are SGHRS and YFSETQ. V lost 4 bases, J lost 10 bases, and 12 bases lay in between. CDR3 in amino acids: CASSKEAGEQFF. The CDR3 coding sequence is TGCGCCAGCAGCAAGGAGGCGGGCGAGCAGTTCTTC. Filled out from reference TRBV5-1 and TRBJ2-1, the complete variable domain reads KAGVTQTPRYLIKTRGQQVTLSCSPISGHRSVSWYQQTPGQGLQFLFEYFSETQRNKGNFPGRFSGRQFSNSRSEMNVSTLELGDSALYLCASSKEAGEQFFGPGTRLTVL.

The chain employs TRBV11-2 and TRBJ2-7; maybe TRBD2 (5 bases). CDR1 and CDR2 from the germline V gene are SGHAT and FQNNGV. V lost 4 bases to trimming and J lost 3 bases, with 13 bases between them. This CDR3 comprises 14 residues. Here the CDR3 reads CASSYEGWGYEQYF. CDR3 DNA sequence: TGTGCCAGCAGCTATGAGGGTTGGGGCTACGAGCAGTACTTC.

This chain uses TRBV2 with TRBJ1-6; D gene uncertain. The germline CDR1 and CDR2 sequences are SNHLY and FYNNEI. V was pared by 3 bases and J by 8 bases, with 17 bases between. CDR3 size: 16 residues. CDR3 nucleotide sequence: TGTGCCAGCAGTGATGGTGGTAGCCGCAATCATTCACCCCTCCACTTT. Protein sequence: CASSDGGSRNHSPLHF.

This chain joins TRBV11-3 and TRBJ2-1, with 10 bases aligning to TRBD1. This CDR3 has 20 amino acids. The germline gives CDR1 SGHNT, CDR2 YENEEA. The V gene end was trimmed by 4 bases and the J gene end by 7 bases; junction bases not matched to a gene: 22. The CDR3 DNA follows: TGTGCCAGCAGCTCAGATGTCCCGGGACAGGGGCCCTCTCTCGGAAATGAGCAGTTCTTC. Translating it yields CASSSDVPGQGPSLGNEQFF.

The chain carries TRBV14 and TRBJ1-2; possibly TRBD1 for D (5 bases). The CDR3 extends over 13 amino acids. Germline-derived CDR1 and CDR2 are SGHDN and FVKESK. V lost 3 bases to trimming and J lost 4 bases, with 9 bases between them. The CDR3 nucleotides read TGTGCCAGCAGCCATGGCGGGACCTATGGCTACACCTTC. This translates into CASSHGGTYGYTF.

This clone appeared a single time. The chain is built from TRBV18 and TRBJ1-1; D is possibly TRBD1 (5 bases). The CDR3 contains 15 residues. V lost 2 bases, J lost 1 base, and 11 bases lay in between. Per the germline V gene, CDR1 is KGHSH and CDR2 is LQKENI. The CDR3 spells CASSPSGHQNTEAFF. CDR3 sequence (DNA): TGTGCCAGCTCACCATCTGGACACCAGAACACTGAAGCTTTCTTT. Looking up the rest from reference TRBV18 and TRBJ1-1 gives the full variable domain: NAGVMQNPRHLVRRRGQEARLRCSPMKGHSHVYWYRQLPEEGLKFMVYLQKENIIDESGMPKERFSAEFPKEGPSILRIQQVVRGDSAAYFCASSPSGHQNTEAFFGQGTRLTVV.

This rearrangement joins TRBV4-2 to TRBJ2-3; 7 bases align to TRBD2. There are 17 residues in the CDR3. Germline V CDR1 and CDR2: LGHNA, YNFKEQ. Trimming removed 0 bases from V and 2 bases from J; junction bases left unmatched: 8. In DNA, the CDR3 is TGTGCCAGCAGCCAAGATTCGCCTAGCGGCCTCACAGATACGCAGTATTTT. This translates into CASSQDSPSGLTDTQYF.

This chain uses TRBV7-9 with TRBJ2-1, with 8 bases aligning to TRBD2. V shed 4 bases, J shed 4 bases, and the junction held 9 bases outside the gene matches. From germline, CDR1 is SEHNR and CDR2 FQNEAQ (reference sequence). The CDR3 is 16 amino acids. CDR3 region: CASSSLRAGGYNEQFF. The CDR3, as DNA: TGTGCCAGCAGCTCCCTCCGGGCGGGAGGATACAATGAGCAGTTCTTC.

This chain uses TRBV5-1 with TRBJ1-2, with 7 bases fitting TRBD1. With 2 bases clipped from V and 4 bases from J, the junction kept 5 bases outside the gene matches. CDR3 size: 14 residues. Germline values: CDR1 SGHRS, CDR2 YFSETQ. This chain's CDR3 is CASSFDRASYGYTF. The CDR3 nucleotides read TGCGCCAGCAGCTTCGACAGGGCGAGCTATGGCTACACCTTC.